This T cell receptor beta chain emerged from a study of cytotoxic CD8 clonotypes in ibrutinib-treated CLL. Whole-study results and caveats: Baseline-level clonality went beyond age-matched healthy donors and moved in step with circulating CD8+ T-cell counts.

Cryopreserved PBMCs yielded around 2.1 micrograms of genomic DNA for TCR beta libraries. Using immunoSEQ multiplex PCR, the repertoire was profiled, and TCRdb retains in-frame clones only, with some absent. The sample lists 140,000 to 150,000 clones; more than 75% were seen once. V gave up 8 bases and J gave up 2 bases; unmatched junction bases: 6. The CDR3 runs 13 residues. The V gene's germline CDR1 is MNHNY and CDR2 SVGAGI (reference sequence). About this clone itself: Its antigen remains unidentified.

The chain combines TRBV6-6 with TRBJ2-7, with 7 bases matching TRBD2. The starting material was PBMCs, obtained after 24 months of ibrutinib treatment. The TCR was taken from a human donor with chronic lymphocytic leukemia. For the CDR3, the DNA is TGTGCCAGCCAGGAGGGAGGGCCCTACGAGCAGTACTTC. Amino acid sequence: CASQEGGPYEQYF.